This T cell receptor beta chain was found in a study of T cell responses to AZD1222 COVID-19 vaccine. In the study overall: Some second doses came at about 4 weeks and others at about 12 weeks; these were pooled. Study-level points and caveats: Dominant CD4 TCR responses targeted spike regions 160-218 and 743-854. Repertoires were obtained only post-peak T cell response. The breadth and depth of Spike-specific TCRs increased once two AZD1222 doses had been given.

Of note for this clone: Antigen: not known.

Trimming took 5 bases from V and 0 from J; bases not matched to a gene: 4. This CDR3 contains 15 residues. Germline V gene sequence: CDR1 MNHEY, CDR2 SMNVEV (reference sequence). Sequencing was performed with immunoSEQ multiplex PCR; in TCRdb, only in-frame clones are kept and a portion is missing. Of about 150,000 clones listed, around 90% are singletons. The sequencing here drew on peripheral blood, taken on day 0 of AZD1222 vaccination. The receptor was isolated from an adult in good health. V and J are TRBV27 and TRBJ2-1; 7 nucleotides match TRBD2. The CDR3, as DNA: TGTGCCAGCAGTCAAGGACTAGGCTCCTACAATGAGCAGTTCTTC. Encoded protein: CASSQGLGSYNEQFF.